These 30 T cell receptor beta chains originate from one sample sequenced in a study of shared T cell receptors in the human thymus (dated by TCRdb to the early 2020s). Receptor libraries were prepared by the immunoSEQ multiplex PCR assay. In its TCRdb copy, this immuneACCESS table keeps in-frame sequences only and misses some clones. Where compared with another copy, unresolved V genes explain less than half of these, and the others have no known cause. Across this sample there are almost 550,000 clones, with 75% to 85% seen only once. About 0.013% of the sample belongs to the ten largest clones. These data were also filed under a second study, of human thymus T cells.

Sequencing was done on a sample of thymocytes. The source is a boy younger than two with a congenital heart defect. Donor details come from another sample of the same person, matched by shared clones.

CDR3 bases: TGTGCCAGCATTTTCGAGGACGGCGGGGGAAACACTGAAGCTTTCTTT. Protein sequence: CASIFEDGGGNTEAFF. The chain couples TRBV27 to TRBJ1-1; maybe TRBD1 (5 bases). Trimming shortened V by 7 bases and J by 2 bases, and 20 bases separated the two germline ends. The germline gives CDR1 MNHEY, CDR2 SMNVEV (reference sequence). The length of the CDR3 is 16 residues.

The chain joins TRBV29-1 to TRBJ2-5, with 7 bases matching TRBD2. J gave up 5 bases and V 3 bases, and 9 bases lay outside the gene matches. Germline assignment: CDR1 SQVTM and CDR2 ANQGSEA. CDR3 length: 14 amino acids. The CDR3 region is CSVDGWGGCETQYF. In DNA form, the CDR3 reads TGCAGCGTTGATGGCTGGGGGGGTTGCGAGACCCAGTACTTC.

V gene TRBV11-3 combines with J gene TRBJ2-7; D perhaps matches TRBD2 (6 bases). The CDR3 length is 14 residues. V lost 2 bases to trimming and J lost 2 bases, with 10 bases between them. Per germline, CDR1 SGHNT and CDR2 YENEEA. CDR3 DNA: TGTGCCAGCAGCTTACGGCGCGGGGCCTACGAGCAGTACTTC. It specifies CASSLRRGAYEQYF.

This chain uses TRBV28 with TRBJ2-7, with 14 bases fitting TRBD2. CDR1 and CDR2 (germline): MDHEN, SYDVKM. The CDR3 consists of 15 residues. Losses at the gene ends were 6 bases for V and 5 bases for J; bases not matched to a gene: 6. The CDR3 nucleotides read TGTGCCAGCAGCGCGGGACTAGCGGGAGCCAACGAGCAGTACTTC. This codes for CASSAGLAGANEQYF.

This clone has a single count. This chain connects TRBV15 to TRBJ2-2, with 8 bases that match TRBD1. The CDR3 loop spans 16 amino acids. The germline gives CDR1 LNHNV, CDR2 YYDKDF (reference sequence). Trimming at V came to 0 bases and at J to 5 bases, leaving 5 bases not matched to a gene. CDR3 nucleotides: TGTGCCACCAGCAGAGATCACAGGGGGAAAACCGGGGAGCTGTTTTTT. It specifies CATSRDHRGKTGELFF.

The CDR3: CASSLEGLAPYEQYF. Here the CDR3 DNA reads TGCGCCAGCAGCTTGGAGGGACTAGCTCCGTACGAGCAGTACTTC. The chain links TRBV5-1 to TRBJ2-7, with 9 bases fitting TRBD2. Per germline, CDR1 SGHRS and CDR2 YFSETQ. This CDR3 region has 15 residues. The ends lost 0 bases at V and 4 bases at J; junction bases unmatched: 5.

The V call is TRBV30, the J call TRBJ1-3, with D possibly being TRBD1 (5 bases). Deletions cut 0 bases from V and 10 bases from J, with 10 bases between. Germline V gives CDR1 GTSNPN, CDR2 SVGIG (reference sequence). This CDR3 is built from 12 residues. CDR3 loop: CAWSVLEGTIYF. CDR3 bases: TGTGCCTGGAGTGTACTGGAGGGGACCATATATTTT.

This rearrangement joins TRBV6-1 to TRBJ2-4, with TRBD1 identical over 9 bases. V lost 1 base, J lost 0 bases, and 10 bases stayed unmatched. The germline V gene has CDR1 MNHNS and CDR2 SASEGT. This CDR3 spans 19 amino acids. CDR3 sequence: CASSEENGQGMPAKNIQYF. CDR3 DNA: TGTGCCAGCAGTGAAGAAAATGGACAGGGGATGCCAGCCAAAAACATTCAGTACTTC.

The chain combines TRBV2 with TRBJ2-6; TRBD2 matches at 7 bases. The V and J ends lost 3 bases and 4 bases, in that order; junction bases with no gene match: 12. Germline V lookup: CDR1 SNHLY, CDR2 FYNNEI. This CDR3 comprises 18 residues. CDR3 residues: CASSDQISGPRGANVLTF. CDR3 DNA sequence: TGTGCCAGCAGTGATCAGATTAGCGGGCCACGAGGGGCCAACGTCCTGACTTTC.

The gene calls are TRBV6-5 and TRBJ2-7; weak D call: TRBD1 (6 bases). V was clipped by 6 bases and J by 3 bases, with 18 bases between them. This CDR3 spans 15 amino acids. The germline CDR1 and CDR2 sequences are MNHEY and SVGAGI. Here the CDR3 DNA reads TGTGCCAGCAGGGGGGCGTTCGACAGTGACTACGAGCAGTACTTC. Translated, it gives CASRGAFDSDYEQYF.

This clone was seen a handful of times. The rearrangement uses TRBV14 and TRBJ2-7; D is undetermined. Germline values: CDR1 SGHDN, CDR2 FVKESK. V was cut by 4 bases and J by 6 bases, with 7 bases left in between. This CDR3 region has 11 residues. CDR3: CASSPVPEQYF. For the CDR3, the DNA is TGTGCCAGCAGCCCGGTCCCCGAGCAGTACTTC.

The CDR3 is CASRQKRHGRKKPQHF. The CDR3 DNA follows: TGTGCCAGCAGACAAAAACGACACGGCCGGAAAAAGCCCCAGCATTTT. The chain is built from TRBV28 and TRBJ1-5; no firm D call. This CDR3 has 16 amino acids. With 6 bases removed from V and 8 bases from J, the gap between germline ends came to 23 bases. The germline V gene has CDR1 MDHEN and CDR2 SYDVKM.

CDR3 sequence (DNA): TGCAGCATAGCCGTGGCAAGAGGTTCCCTAGCCAAAAACATTCAGTACTTC. The encoded protein is CSIAVARGSLAKNIQYF. V and J are TRBV29-1 and TRBJ2-4, with D uncertain. Trimming left V 8 bases short and J 0 bases short, with 23 bases between. The CDR3 is 17 residues long. CDR1 is SQVTM, CDR2 ANQGSEA, per germline.

V gene TRBV5-6 combines with J gene TRBJ2-1; 8 bases align to TRBD2. The CDR3 extends over 16 amino acids. Germline values: CDR1 SGHDT, CDR2 YYEEEE. The J segment lost 7 bases and the V segment lost 4 bases, leaving 13 bases of the junction unmatched. CDR3 in amino acids: CASSRQGASGPNEQFF. In nucleotides, the CDR3 is TGTGCCAGCAGCCGCCAAGGGGCTAGCGGGCCGAATGAGCAGTTCTTC. Looking up the rest from reference TRBV5-6 and TRBJ2-1 gives the full variable domain: DAGVTQSPTHLIKTRGQQVTLRCSPKSGHDTVSWYQQALGQGPQFIFQYYEEEERQRGNFPDRFSGHQFPNYSSELNVNALLLGDSALYLCASSRQGASGPNEQFFGPGTRLTVL.

The gene calls are TRBV10-1 and TRBJ2-5; no clear D. This CDR3 contains 14 residues. CDR1 is WNHNN and CDR2 is SYGVQD in the germline V gene (reference sequence). The germline V and J ends were trimmed by 0 bases and 4 bases, with 9 bases remaining between them. In DNA form, the CDR3 reads TGCGCCAGCAGTGAGTCCCGGTTCCCAGAGACCCAGTACTTC. Protein sequence: CASSESRFPETQYF.

The V call is TRBV29-1, the J call TRBJ2-5; 7 positions agree with TRBD1. Germline assignment: CDR1 SQVTM and CDR2 ANQGSEA. The CDR3 extends over 13 amino acids. Unmatched junction bases numbered 7, after V lost 6 bases and J lost 3 bases. For the CDR3, the DNA is TGCAGCGTAAATTCGACAGGGAAAGAGACCCAGTACTTC. The encoded protein is CSVNSTGKETQYF.

The genes are TRBV9 and TRBJ2-1; TRBD2 aligns across 12 bases. V shed 5 bases and J 4 bases; nucleotides not matched to a gene: 4. The CDR3 runs 15 residues. Germline CDR1 and CDR2: SGDLS and YYNGEE. DNA for the CDR3: TGTGCCAGCAGACCTGGACTAGCGGGGTACAATGAGCAGTTCTTC. Its protein is CASRPGLAGYNEQFF.

CDR3 amino acids: CAVAGGDGSYEQYF. The DNA for the CDR3 is TGTGCCGTGGCGGGCGGGGACGGTTCCTACGAGCAGTACTTC. V and J are TRBV18 and TRBJ2-7; a weak D match, TRBD2 (6 bases). This CDR3 has 14 amino acids. Germline lookup yields CDR1 KGHSH and CDR2 LQKENI. Trimming stripped 11 bases from V and 1 base from J, with 18 bases between. Based on the CDR3 plus reference TRBV18 and TRBJ2-7, the full variable domain is NAGVMQNPRHLVRRRGQEARLRCSPMKGHSHVYWYRQLPEEGLKFMVYLQKENIIDESGMPKERFSAEFPKEGPSILRIQQVVRGDSAAYFCAVAGGDGSYEQYFGPGTRLTVT.

This sequence joins TRBV28 and TRBJ2-3, with TRBD2 identical over 8 bases. The CDR3 is made up of 13 amino acids. Germline trimming cut 11 bases from V and 4 bases from J; bases unmatched to any gene: 8. Germline V gives CDR1 MDHEN, CDR2 SYDVKM. The CDR3 coding sequence is TGTGCCCTCCAGCGGGAGTCCGCAGATACGCAGTATTTT. Its protein is CALQRESADTQYF.

V gene TRBV6-5 combines with J gene TRBJ1-1; TRBD1 is a possible D gene (5 bases). Trimming stripped 2 bases from V and 0 bases from J, with 7 bases between. In germline, CDR1 is MNHEY, CDR2 SVGAGI. The CDR3 sequence is 14 residues long. DNA of the CDR3: TGTGCCAGCAGTTACACGACAGTGAACACTGAAGCTTTCTTT. This encodes CASSYTTVNTEAFF.

V usage is TRBV5-1 and J usage is TRBJ2-7, with 7 bases identical to TRBD2. The CDR3 sequence is 16 residues long. Looked up from germline, CDR1 is SGHRS and CDR2 is YFSETQ. After removal of 3 bases from V and 2 bases from J, the junction contained 11 bases not matched to a gene. The CDR3 DNA reads as TGCGCCAGCAGCTCGGGAGGTCCTTCGACCCCCTACGAGCAGTACTTC. This encodes CASSSGGPSTPYEQYF. The whole variable domain, filled in from reference TRBV5-1 and TRBJ2-7, reads KAGVTQTPRYLIKTRGQQVTLSCSPISGHRSVSWYQQTPGQGLQFLFEYFSETQRNKGNFPGRFSGRQFSNSRSEMNVSTLELGDSALYLCASSSGGPSTPYEQYFGPGTRLTVT.

The CDR3: CASSKARWRDNEKLFF. In DNA form, the CDR3 reads TGTGCCAGCAGCAAAGCACGTTGGAGAGATAATGAAAAACTGTTTTTT. The J gene is TRBJ1-4, the V gene TRBV21-1. TRBV21-1 is a pseudogene locus. This CDR3 has 16 amino acids.

The sample holds a few counts of this clone. The CDR3 bases are TGCGCCAGCAGAAAGAATACGGCTTTGGAGAACTATGGCTACACCTTC. This codes for CASRKNTALENYGYTF. The V and J genes are TRBV5-1 and TRBJ1-2; D gene unclear. The CDR3 runs to 16 residues. The ends were cut back, 5 bases at V and 2 bases at J, with 19 bases in the middle. Germline lookup yields CDR1 SGHRS and CDR2 YFSETQ.

The rearrangement joins TRBV30 to TRBJ2-1; 7 bases map to TRBD1. The germline CDR1 and CDR2 sequences are GTSNPN and SVGIG (reference sequence). The CDR3 runs 16 residues. The V segment lost 3 bases and the J segment 8 bases; nucleotides outside the gene matches: 16. The CDR3 loop reads CAWRGEFIGQGDEQFF. The CDR3 DNA follows: TGTGCCTGGAGGGGTGAATTCATAGGTCAGGGGGATGAGCAGTTCTTC. The whole variable domain, filled in from reference TRBV30 and TRBJ2-1, reads SQTIHQWPATLVQPVGSPLSLECTVEGTSNPNLYWYRQAAGRGLQLLFYSVGIGQISSEVPQNLSASRPQDRQFILSSKKLLLSDSGFYLCAWRGEFIGQGDEQFFGPGTRLTVL.

The genes are TRBV19 and TRBJ2-1; 14 bases are a match to TRBD2. In germline, CDR1 is LNHDA, CDR2 SQIVND (reference sequence). The CDR3 totals 17 residues. The V and J ends lost 2 bases and 8 bases, in that order; junction bases with no gene match: 8. This chain's CDR3 is CASSILGTSGSKDEQFF. The CDR3 DNA sequence: TGTGCCAGTAGTATACTTGGGACTAGCGGGAGTAAGGATGAGCAGTTCTTC.

This clone was seen once. The chain recombines TRBV7-2 with TRBJ2-2; 13 nucleotides line up with TRBD2. With 4 bases clipped from V and 5 bases from J, the junction kept 10 bases outside the gene matches. The CDR3 contains 18 residues. CDR1 is SGHTA, CDR2 FQGNSA, per germline. The CDR3 loop is CASSSPTSGRFWTGELFF. CDR3 sequence (DNA): TGTGCCAGCAGCTCCCCGACTAGCGGGAGGTTTTGGACCGGGGAGCTGTTTTTT.

The J gene is TRBJ2-7, the V gene TRBV25-1; 10 bases are shared with TRBD2. Germline loops: CDR1 MGHDK, CDR2 SYGVNS. V lost 1 base and J lost 2; bases outside the gene matches: 5. The CDR3 totals 16 residues. This CDR3 reads CASSESLAGVTYEQYF. The DNA for the CDR3 is TGTGCCAGCAGTGAATCTCTAGCGGGAGTGACCTACGAGCAGTACTTC.

This clone appeared a few times. This chain links TRBV7-9 with TRBJ1-2, with D perhaps matching TRBD1 (5 bases). Trimming shortened V by 1 base and J by 5 bases, and 11 bases separated the two germline ends. Germline CDR1 SEHNR, CDR2 FQNEAQ (reference sequence). There are 14 residues in the CDR3. This CDR3 reads CASSLGRQGYGYTF. The DNA for the CDR3 is TGTGCCAGCAGCTTAGGACGCCAGGGATATGGCTACACCTTC.

The chain combines TRBV15 with TRBJ2-1, with D possibly matching TRBD2 (6 bases). CDR1 and CDR2 (germline): LNHNV, YYDKDF (reference sequence). There are 13 residues in the CDR3. The ends were cut back, 7 bases at V and 5 bases at J, with 12 bases in the middle. This CDR3 reads CATTQTSHNEQFF. Written as DNA, the CDR3 is TGTGCCACCACCCAGACTAGTCACAATGAGCAGTTCTTC.

This sequence joins TRBV19 and TRBJ2-1; 12 nucleotides line up with TRBD2. V was pared by 7 bases and J by 9 bases, with 10 bases of the junction left unmatched. From germline, CDR1 is LNHDA and CDR2 SQIVND (reference sequence). The CDR3 length is 15 residues. Here the CDR3 DNA reads TGTGCCAGTATCTCTAGCGGGAGGGGAACGAGTGAGCAGTTCTTC. It specifies CASISSGRGTSEQFF.